This T cell receptor beta chain was documented in a study of shared clonotypes between healthy human individuals. The ends lost 8 bases at V and 9 bases at J; junction bases unmatched: 12. From germline, CDR1 is MDHEN and CDR2 SYDVKM. This CDR3 region has 14 residues. Deep was the level used in running the assay. Several immunoSEQ plates held equal portions of the genomic DNA taken from each subset. TCRdb's table, derived via immunoSEQ multiplex PCR, lists solely in-frame clones and lacks some. The data contain 1,100,000 or so clones, roughly 74% of them seen just once; the ten biggest clones take up about 0.52%.

Sequenced material: memory CD4+ T cells from PBMCs. Subset given: CD45RA-negative fraction. The source of this sequence is a man younger than 30 in good health. Some clones in this sample may be carry-over from other donors' samples. This sequence joins TRBV28 and TRBJ2-1; 8 bases match TRBD2. CDR3 region: CASEGSGSKIEQFF. CDR3 coding DNA: TGTGCCAGCGAGGGGAGCGGGAGTAAGATTGAGCAGTTCTTC.